This T cell receptor beta chain derives from a study of T cell changes during pregnancy in multiple sclerosis. Sequencing was performed with immunoSEQ multiplex PCR; in TCRdb, only in-frame clones are kept and a portion is missing. The sample records 60,000 to 80,000 clones, about 88% being singletons. Only one count was recorded for this clone. This CDR3 is 12 amino acids long. Germline-derived CDR1 and CDR2 are KGHSH and LQKENI. The ends lost 4 bases at V and 11 bases at J; junction bases unmatched: 3. The input for sequencing was peripheral blood, taken before pregnancy. This TCR was recovered from a female donor with multiple sclerosis, enrolled in a pregnancy study. The gene calls are TRBV18 and TRBJ2-2; 8 bases agree with TRBD1. Here the CDR3 DNA reads TGTGCCAGCTCACAGACAGGGGCAGAGCTGTTTTTT. Protein: CASSQTGAELFF.